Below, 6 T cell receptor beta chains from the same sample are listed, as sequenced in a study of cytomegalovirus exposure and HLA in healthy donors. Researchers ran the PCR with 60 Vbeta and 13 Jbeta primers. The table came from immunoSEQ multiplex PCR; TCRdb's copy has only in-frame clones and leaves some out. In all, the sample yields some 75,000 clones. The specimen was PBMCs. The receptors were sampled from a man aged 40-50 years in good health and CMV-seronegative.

CDR3 nucleotide sequence: TGTGCCAGCAGTTTATTGAGTTCGGGGGAGGAGACCCAGTACTTC. Its translation: CASSLLSSGEETQYF. The chain is built from TRBV27 and TRBJ2-5; TRBD2 is a possible D gene (6 bases). Per the germline V gene, CDR1 is MNHEY and CDR2 is SMNVEV (reference sequence). This CDR3 is 15 amino acids long. Trimming removed 1 base at V and 5 bases at J, with 14 bases between.

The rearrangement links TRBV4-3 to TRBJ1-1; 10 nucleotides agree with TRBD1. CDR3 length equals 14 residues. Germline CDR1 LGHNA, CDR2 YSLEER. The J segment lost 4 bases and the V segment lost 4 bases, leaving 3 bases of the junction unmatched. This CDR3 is CASSRTGGSTEAFF. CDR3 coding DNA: TGCGCCAGCAGCCGGACAGGGGGGAGCACTGAAGCTTTCTTT.

The CDR3 nucleotides are TGTGCCAGCAGCACCGGGGGTTTAATGCGGCACAATGAGCAGTTCTTC. The encoded protein is CASSTGGLMRHNEQFF. The chain uses TRBV5-4 and TRBJ2-1; maybe TRBD2 (6 bases). Trimming shortened V by 4 bases and J by 5 bases, and 19 bases separated the two germline ends. This CDR3 spans 16 amino acids. The germline CDR1 and CDR2 sequences are SGHNT and YYREEE (reference sequence).

The CDR3 DNA is TGTGCCAGCAGCTTAATTCTGGGCAGAACCTACGAGCAGTACTTC. It codes for CASSLILGRTYEQYF. The V gene is TRBV5-6, the J gene TRBJ2-7, with D unresolved. CDR1 SGHDT and CDR2 YYEEEE come from the germline V gene. The CDR3 sequence is 15 residues long. V lost 2 bases, J lost 2 bases, and 14 bases lay in between.

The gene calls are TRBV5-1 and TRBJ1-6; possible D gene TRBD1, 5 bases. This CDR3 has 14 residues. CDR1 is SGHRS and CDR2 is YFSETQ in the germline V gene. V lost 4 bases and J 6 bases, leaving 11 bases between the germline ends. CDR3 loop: CASSDGHGNSPLHF. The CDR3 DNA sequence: TGCGCCAGCAGCGACGGACACGGTAATTCACCCCTCCACTTT.

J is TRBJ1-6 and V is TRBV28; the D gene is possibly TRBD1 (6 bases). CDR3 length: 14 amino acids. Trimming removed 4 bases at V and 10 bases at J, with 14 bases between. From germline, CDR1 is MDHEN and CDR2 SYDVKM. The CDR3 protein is CASSSPTGNSPLHF. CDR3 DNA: TGTGCCAGCAGTTCCCCGACAGGAAACTCACCCCTCCACTTT.